Below, 25 T cell receptor beta chains from the same sample are listed, as sequenced in a study of T cells in localized non-small cell lung cancer (TCRdb year 2020). The library was generated by the immunoSEQ multiplex PCR assay. TCRdb obtained this table from immuneACCESS and retained in-frame rearrangements with V and J assigned. These tables miss some clones; where compared with another copy, unresolved V genes account for less than half of the shortfall, and the remainder is unexplained. The sample data list roughly 1,500 clones, and approximately 29% of these were observed just once. Clones ranked in the top ten supply about 9% of the sample. The specimen comprised lung tumor tissue, sampled before any cancer treatment. The receptors shown here come from a male donor at least 60 years old with stage II squamous cell lung carcinoma.

This rearrangement joins TRBV29-1 to TRBJ2-5; weak D call: TRBD2 (6 bases). The CDR3 spans 14 residues. V was shortened by 3 bases and J by 1 base, with 12 bases between the two germline ends. CDR1 SQVTM and CDR2 ANQGSEA come from the germline V gene. CDR3 coding DNA: TGCAGCGTTGAGGGGCGGGATCGCCAAGAGACCCAGTACTTC. It translates to CSVEGRDRQETQYF.

This clone was seen more than once but under ten times. This chain joins TRBV11-3 and TRBJ1-6; D remains ambiguous. The CDR3 has 15 residues. The V gene lost 5 bases and the J gene lost 19 bases, with 27 bases spanning the gap. In germline, CDR1 is SGHNT, CDR2 YENEEA. The CDR3 loop is CASSLGPGNNSPFHF. CDR3 coding DNA: TGTGCCAGCAGCCTGGGCCCCGGGAACAATTCACCCTTTCACTTT.

The chain carries TRBV9 and TRBJ1-5; D perhaps matches TRBD1 (6 bases). The CDR3 extends over 15 amino acids. Looked up from germline, CDR1 is SGDLS and CDR2 is YYNGEE. V lost 0 bases and J 4 bases, leaving 11 bases between the germline ends. The CDR3 protein is CASSVEGGGNQPQHF. CDR3 sequence (DNA): TGTGCCAGCAGCGTAGAAGGGGGAGGTAATCAGCCCCAGCATTTT. The whole variable domain, remainder taken from reference TRBV9 and TRBJ1-5, is DSGVTQTPKHLITATGQRVTLRCSPRSGDLSVYWYQQSLDQGLQFLIQYYNGEERAKGNILERFSAQQFPDLHSELNLSSLELGDSALYFCASSVEGGGNQPQHFGDGTRLSIL.

The chain carries TRBV2 and TRBJ1-3, with D unclear. CDR1 SNHLY and CDR2 FYNNEI come from the germline V gene. There are 15 residues in the CDR3. The V end was cut by 2 bases, the J end by 4 bases, with 12 bases between. This CDR3 reads CASSEIISSGNTIYF. The CDR3 DNA reads as TGTGCCAGCAGTGAAATTATCAGTTCGGGAAACACCATATATTTT. Looking up the rest from reference TRBV2 and TRBJ1-3 gives the full variable domain: EPEVTQTPSHQVTQMGQEVILRCVPISNHLYFYWYRQILGQKVEFLVSFYNNEISEKSEIFDDQFSVERPDGSNFTLKIRSTKLEDSAMYFCASSEIISSGNTIYFGEGSWLTVV.

This rearrangement joins TRBV19 to TRBJ2-3, with D perhaps matching TRBD2 (5 bases). From germline, CDR1 is LNHDA and CDR2 SQIVND (reference sequence). V lost 7 bases and J lost 1, with 15 bases in between. This CDR3 has 15 amino acids. CDR3 nucleotide sequence: TGTGCCAGTAACCTAGATGGAGGTGGCACAGATACGCAGTATTTT. The encoded protein is CASNLDGGGTDTQYF.

This chain connects TRBV12-5 to TRBJ2-2, with D hard to call. The V gene lost 0 bases and the J gene lost 8 bases, with 13 bases spanning the gap. The length of the CDR3 is 15 residues. CDR1 LGHNT and CDR2 FRNRAP come from the germline V gene. CDR3 sequence (DNA): TGTGCTAGTGGTTTGGTGGCCCCGTGGGGAGGGGAGCTGTTTTTT. Encoded protein: CASGLVAPWGGELFF.

This clone turned up a few times. This chain joins TRBV2 and TRBJ1-6; tentatively, D is TRBD1 (5 bases). CDR1 SNHLY and CDR2 FYNNEI come from the germline V gene. V was shortened by 4 bases and J by 9 bases, with 10 bases between the two germline ends. This CDR3 has 13 residues. CDR3 residues: CASSAGAPSPLHF. The CDR3 region has the DNA TGTGCCAGCAGTGCCGGGGCGCCTTCACCCCTCCACTTT.

This clone was seen only a few times. This chain joins TRBV6-8 and TRBJ2-5; TRBD1 is a possible D gene (5 bases). Looked up from germline, CDR1 is MNHGY and CDR2 is SAAAGT. The V and J ends lost 1 base and 3 bases respectively, with 12 bases between them. This CDR3 region has 15 residues. CDR3 protein: CASSYYGAGEETQYF. As DNA, the CDR3 is TGTGCCAGCAGTTACTATGGGGCAGGTGAAGAGACCCAGTACTTC.

This clone appeared a few times. An end of the junction does not agree with germline; a read error may underlie this. This chain joins TRBV6-8 and TRBJ1-2; no clear D. This CDR3 region has 15 residues. Germline loops: CDR1 MNHGY, CDR2 SAAAGT. The CDR3 DNA follows: TGTGCCAGCAGTGCCCACGGACCGCCAGGACGTGGCTACATCTTC. This codes for CASSAHGPPGRGYIF.

J is TRBJ1-5 and V is TRBV9; D call uncertain. Per the germline V gene, CDR1 is SGDLS and CDR2 is YYNGEE. Trimming shortened V by 5 bases and J by 5 bases, and 14 bases separated the two germline ends. The CDR3 has 14 amino acids. CDR3 sequence reads: CASRGGRADQPQHF. The CDR3 nucleotides are TGTGCCAGCAGGGGCGGGCGGGCGGATCAGCCCCAGCATTTT.

This clone was counted only a few times. The J gene is TRBJ2-1, the V gene TRBV10-3, with a weak D call TRBD1 (6 bases). The CDR3 sequence is 13 residues long. The germline CDR1 and CDR2 sequences are ENHRY and SYGVKD. V lost 10 bases to trimming and J lost 3 bases, with 13 bases between them. DNA for the CDR3: TGTGCCACCATCCGGGACAACTACAATGAGCAGTTCTTC. It encodes CATIRDNYNEQFF.

This clone appeared a few times. This rearrangement joins TRBV9 to TRBJ2-2; tentative D call: TRBD2 (6 bases). V lost 0 bases, J lost 6 bases, and 12 bases lay in between. The CDR3 length is 15 residues. The germline V gene has CDR1 SGDLS and CDR2 YYNGEE. CDR3 bases: TGTGCCAGCAGCGTAGTCGGAGGGGCGGCCGGGGAGCTGTTTTTT. Translation: CASSVVGGAAGELFF.

The rearrangement uses TRBV25-1 and TRBJ2-3; D ambiguous. V was cut by 7 bases and J by 6 bases, with 14 bases left in between. This CDR3 has 13 residues. Germline CDR1 MGHDK, CDR2 SYGVNS. The CDR3 DNA reads as TGTGCCAGCATGAGCTCTAATGTGGATACGCAGTATTTT. Protein product: CASMSSNVDTQYF. Variable domain in full (rest from reference TRBV25-1 and TRBJ2-3): EADIYQTPRYLVIGTGKKITLECSQTMGHDKMYWYQQDPGMELHLIHYSYGVNSTEKGDLSSESTVSRIRTEHFPLTLESARPSHTSQYLCASMSSNVDTQYFGPGTRLTVL.

This clone was counted a few times. V gene TRBV6-8 combines with J gene TRBJ2-5; 9 bases align to TRBD1. The germline gives CDR1 MNHGY, CDR2 SAAAGT. With 5 bases clipped from V and 4 bases from J, the junction kept 8 bases outside the gene matches. The CDR3 totals 15 residues. Written as DNA, the CDR3 is TGTGCCAGCAGTGTCGGGACAGGGAGGCTAGAGACCCAGTACTTC. Translated, it gives CASSVGTGRLETQYF.

Only a few counts were recorded for this clone. The rearrangement joins TRBV10-3 to TRBJ1-1, with D unclear. The CDR3 covers 14 residues. From germline, CDR1 is ENHRY and CDR2 SYGVKD. Trimming shortened V by 0 bases and J by 1 base, and 6 bases separated the two germline ends. The CDR3 is CAISESGQNTEAFF. CDR3 in DNA: TGTGCCATCAGTGAGTCAGGGCAGAACACTGAAGCTTTCTTT.

This clone is categorized as large. The chain couples TRBV9 to TRBJ1-1; D might be TRBD1 (6 bases). This CDR3 contains 14 residues. V lost 1 base and J 2 bases, leaving 9 bases between the germline ends. Germline lookup yields CDR1 SGDLS and CDR2 YYNGEE. DNA for the CDR3: TGTGCCAGCAGCGTAATACAGGGAAACACTGAAGCTTTCTTT. Residues: CASSVIQGNTEAFF.

This clone showed up just a few times. The chain employs TRBV6-8 and TRBJ1-5, with TRBD1 matching over 7 bases. The CDR3 has 17 residues. V was pared by 2 bases and J by 0 bases, with 7 bases of the junction left unmatched. Germline CDR1 MNHGY, CDR2 SAAAGT. The CDR3 region is CASSYPTGTYSNQPQHF. The CDR3 DNA follows: TGTGCCAGCAGTTACCCGACAGGGACATATAGCAATCAGCCCCAGCATTTT.

The CDR3 is CASSDLGTEAFF. CDR3 DNA sequence: TGTGCCAGTAGTGATCTCGGCACTGAAGCTTTCTTT. J is TRBJ1-1 and V is TRBV19, with unresolved D. The CDR3 has 12 residues. CDR1 and CDR2 from the germline V gene are LNHDA and SQIVND (reference sequence). Trimming took off 5 bases at V and 4 bases at J, with 8 bases between the two ends. Together with reference TRBV19 and TRBJ1-1, the CDR3 gives the full variable domain: DGGITQSPKYLFRKEGQNVTLSCEQNLNHDAMYWYRQDPGQGLRLIYYSQIVNDFQKGDIAEGYSVSREKKESFPLTVTSAQKNPTAFYLCASSDLGTEAFFGQGTRLTVV.

This chain links TRBV9 with TRBJ1-2, with TRBD1 as a possible D gene (5 bases). The CDR3 covers 15 residues. Trimming pared 5 bases from V and 7 bases from J, leaving 21 bases between. Germline V gene data show CDR1 as SGDLS and CDR2 as YYNGEE. The CDR3 reads CASSESRGASGGYTF. The CDR3 DNA reads as TGTGCCAGCAGTGAATCTCGGGGCGCTTCGGGTGGCTACACCTTC.

The chain combines TRBV4-1 with TRBJ2-7; weak D call: TRBD1 (6 bases). CDR3 length: 14 amino acids. CDR1 is MGHRA, CDR2 YSYEKL, per germline. Trimming removed 1 base from V and 2 bases from J, with 9 bases in between. In DNA, the CDR3 is TGCGCCAGCAGCCAAGCAGGGGCGGCCTACGAGCAGTACTTC. Translated, it gives CASSQAGAAYEQYF.

This chain's CDR3 is CASRTTGTYEQYF. The CDR3 nucleotides are TGTGCCAGCAGGACGACAGGAACCTACGAGCAGTACTTC. The J gene is TRBJ2-7, the V gene TRBV14; D possibly corresponds to TRBD1 (6 bases). Trimming cost V 6 bases and J 2 bases, with 11 bases left between them. The V gene's germline CDR1 is SGHDN and CDR2 FVKESK. The CDR3 runs 13 residues.

This clone was picked up a small number of times. The J gene is TRBJ2-3, the V gene TRBV23-1; no clear D gene. TRBV23-1 qualifies as an ORF whose function is uncertain. V lost 0 bases to trimming and J lost 0 bases, with 13 bases between them. The CDR3 loop spans 17 amino acids. The CDR3 DNA reads TGCGCCAGCAGTCAATCCGCTGTTGACTTCAGCACAGATACGCAGTATTTT. Protein sequence: CASSQSAVDFSTDTQYF.

This clone was seen only a few times. The V and J genes are TRBV11-1 and TRBJ1-1; D is uncertain. The germline V gene has CDR1 SGHAT and CDR2 FQDESV (reference sequence). Trimming took off 2 bases at V and 6 bases at J, with 16 bases between the two ends. CDR3 size: 15 residues. The CDR3, as DNA: TGTGCCAGCAGCTTACCGGGCAGGAAAATAGCTGAAGCTTTCTTT. Its protein is CASSLPGRKIAEAFF.

The chain is built from TRBV10-1 and TRBJ2-7; 11 bases fit TRBD1. CDR1 WNHNN and CDR2 SYGVQD come from the germline V gene (reference sequence). J was trimmed by 4 bases and V by 6 bases; bases with no gene match: 5. The CDR3 has 14 amino acids. The CDR3 coding sequence is TGCGCCAGCAGAACCGGGACAGGGGGGTACGAGCAGTACTTC. Translating it yields CASRTGTGGYEQYF.

The chain uses TRBV28 and TRBJ2-5; D possibly corresponds to TRBD2 (5 bases). Germline CDR1 is MDHEN and CDR2 is SYDVKM. V was clipped by 5 bases and J by 4 bases, with 17 bases between them. The CDR3 spans 15 residues. The CDR3 here is CASSSPMRVGETQYF. The CDR3 DNA is TGTGCCAGCAGTAGCCCCATGAGGGTGGGAGAGACCCAGTACTTC. Together with reference TRBV28 and TRBJ2-5, the CDR3 gives the full variable domain: DVKVTQSSRYLVKRTGEKVFLECVQDMDHENMFWYRQDPGLGLRLIYFSYDVKMKEKGDIPEGYSVSREKKERFSLILESASTNQTSMYLCASSSPMRVGETQYFGPGTRLLVL.